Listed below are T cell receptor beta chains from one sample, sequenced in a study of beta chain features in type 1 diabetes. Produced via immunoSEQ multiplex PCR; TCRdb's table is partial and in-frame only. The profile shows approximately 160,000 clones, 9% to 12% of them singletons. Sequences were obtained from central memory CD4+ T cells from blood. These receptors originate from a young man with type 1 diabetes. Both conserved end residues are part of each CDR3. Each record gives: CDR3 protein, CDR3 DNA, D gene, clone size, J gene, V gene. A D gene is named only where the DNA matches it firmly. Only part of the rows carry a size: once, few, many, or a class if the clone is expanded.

CDR3: CASTLLSTGGVETQYF; DNA: TGTGCCAGCACCCTCCTATCGACGGGTGGAGTGGAGACCCAGTACTTC; D: NA; size: few; J: TRBJ2-5; V: TRBV11-2
CDR3: CSVDRGKRNTEAFF; DNA: TGCAGCGTTGACAGGGGAAAGCGGAACACTGAAGCTTTCTTT; D: NA; size: few; J: TRBJ1-1; V: TRBV29-1
CDR3: CASSEGLASTDTQYF; DNA: TGTGCCAGCAGTGAAGGGCTAGCGAGCACAGATACGCAGTATTTT; D: NA; size: few; J: TRBJ2-3; V: TRBV6-1
CDR3: CATRRQAEYEQYF; DNA: TGTGCCACCAGAAGACAGGCCGAATACGAGCAGTACTTC; D: NA; size: few; J: TRBJ2-7; V: TRBV28
CDR3: CASSSTSGSSYEQYF; DNA: TGTGCCAGCAGCTCGACTAGCGGGTCCTCCTACGAGCAGTACTTC; D: TRBD2; size: few; J: TRBJ2-7; V: TRBV2
CDR3: CASSPFTGISTDTQYF; DNA: TGTGCCAGCAGTCCATTTACAGGGATAAGCACAGATACGCAGTATTTT; D: NA; size: NA; J: TRBJ2-3; V: TRBV28
CDR3: CASRSRAFEQFF; DNA: TGTGCCAGTAGGTCGAGAGCTTTTGAGCAGTTCTTC; D: NA; size: NA; J: TRBJ2-1; V: TRBV19
CDR3: CASSFGQGAYNEQFF; DNA: TGTGCCAGCTCATTTGGACAGGGGGCTTACAATGAGCAGTTCTTC; D: TRBD1; size: few; J: TRBJ2-1; V: TRBV18
CDR3: CAWSVGLAGETQYF; DNA: TGTGCCTGGAGTGTTGGACTAGCAGGGGAGACCCAGTACTTC; D: TRBD2; size: few; J: TRBJ2-5; V: TRBV30
CDR3: CASSLRDRGQPQHF; DNA: TGTGCCAGCAGTTTACGGGACAGGGGACAGCCCCAGCATTTT; D: TRBD1; size: NA; J: TRBJ1-5; V: TRBV27
CDR3: CAWSVQRDNYEQYF; DNA: TGTGCCTGGAGTGTACAGCGGGATAACTACGAGCAGTACTTC; D: TRBD2; size: NA; J: TRBJ2-7; V: TRBV30
CDR3: CASSLEAGVKYF; DNA: TGCGCCAGCAGCTTGGAAGCGGGAGTAAAGTACTTC; D: TRBD2; size: NA; J: TRBJ2-7; V: TRBV5-1
CDR3: CASSLGVNSYEQYF; DNA: TGTGCCAGCAGCTTAGGAGTAAACTCCTACGAGCAGTACTTC; D: NA; size: NA; J: TRBJ2-7; V: TRBV7-9
CDR3: CASSVGTGSSTDTQYF; DNA: TGTGCCAGCAGCGTTGGGACAGGGTCTAGCACAGATACGCAGTATTTT; D: TRBD1; size: NA; J: TRBJ2-3; V: TRBV9
CDR3: CASSLSLTGETQYF; DNA: TGCGCCAGCAGCTTAAGCCTCACGGGGGAGACCCAGTACTTC; D: NA; size: NA; J: TRBJ2-5; V: TRBV5-1
CDR3: CASSFGGSYEQYF; DNA: TGTGCCAGCAGCTTCGGGGGCTCCTACGAGCAGTACTTC; D: NA; size: NA; J: TRBJ2-7; V: TRBV7-9
CDR3: CASIVYNEQFF; DNA: TGTGCCAGCATAGTGTACAATGAGCAGTTCTTC; D: NA; size: NA; J: TRBJ2-1; V: TRBV2
CDR3: CASSRSGVGSYNEQFF; DNA: TGTGCCAGCAGCCGTAGCGGAGTGGGCTCCTACAATGAGCAGTTCTTC; D: NA; size: few; J: TRBJ2-1; V: TRBV28
CDR3: CASQKSGSYIQYF; DNA: TGTGCCAGCCAAAAGAGCGGGAGTTACATTCAGTACTTC; D: TRBD2; size: NA; J: TRBJ2-4; V: TRBV9
CDR3: CAWSVLSGSETQYF; DNA: TGTGCCTGGAGTGTACTGAGCGGGTCTGAGACCCAGTACTTC; D: NA; size: few; J: TRBJ2-5; V: TRBV30
CDR3: CASSQGHGEGTEAFF; DNA: TGTGCCAGCAGCCAAGGGCATGGTGAGGGCACTGAAGCTTTCTTT; D: NA; size: few; J: TRBJ1-1; V: TRBV4-2
CDR3: CASSLVGGGEQYF; DNA: TGTGCCAGCAGCTTAGTAGGGGGGGGCGAGCAGTACTTC; D: NA; size: few; J: TRBJ2-7; V: TRBV7-9
CDR3: CASGSRVAGDTQYF; DNA: TGTGCTAGTGGTTCAAGAGTAGCGGGGGATACGCAGTATTTT; D: TRBD2; size: NA; J: TRBJ2-3; V: TRBV12-5
CDR3: CASSARNTEAFF; DNA: TGTGCCAGCAGTGCTAGGAACACTGAAGCTTTCTTT; D: NA; size: NA; J: TRBJ1-1; V: TRBV2
CDR3: CASTPHVQGVYEQYF; DNA: TGTGCCAGCACGCCACACGTACAGGGGGTCTACGAGCAGTACTTC; D: TRBD1; size: many; J: TRBJ2-7; V: TRBV7-2
CDR3: CASGMGSAGYGYTF; DNA: TGTGCCAGCGGAATGGGGTCGGCGGGGTATGGCTACACCTTC; D: NA; size: NA; J: TRBJ1-2; V: TRBV11-2
CDR3: CASSSGAAGSNTEAFF; DNA: TGTGCCAGCAGTTCCGGAGCCGCCGGGTCGAACACTGAAGCTTTCTTT; D: NA; size: NA; J: TRBJ1-1; V: TRBV28
CDR3: CASSPRSEKLFF; DNA: TGTGCCAGCTCTCCTCGTAGCGAAAAACTGTTTTTT; D: NA; size: NA; J: TRBJ1-4; V: TRBV18
CDR3: CASSPEIAGLNTEAFF; DNA: TGTGCCAGCAGCCCAGAGATCGCAGGCTTAAACACTGAAGCTTTCTTT; D: NA; size: NA; J: TRBJ1-1; V: TRBV7-8
CDR3: CSAEDSDEQFF; DNA: TGCAGTGCGGAAGATAGCGATGAGCAGTTCTTC; D: NA; size: NA; J: TRBJ2-1; V: TRBV20-1
CDR3: CASSALAAQETQYF; DNA: TGTGCCAGCAGTGCTCTAGCTGCACAAGAGACCCAGTACTTC; D: NA; size: NA; J: TRBJ2-5; V: TRBV6-1
CDR3: CASRTGGGYGYTF; DNA: TGTGCCAGCAGGACCGGTGGGGGGTATGGCTACACCTTC; D: NA; size: NA; J: TRBJ1-2; V: TRBV28
CDR3: CASSLRYKGARYNEQFF; DNA: TGTGCCAGCAGTTTACGCTATAAGGGGGCTCGGTACAATGAGCAGTTCTTC; D: TRBD1; size: NA; J: TRBJ2-1; V: TRBV28
CDR3: CSHSGVQGSVYNEQFF; DNA: TGCAGCCATAGCGGGGTTCAGGGGAGCGTTTACAATGAGCAGTTCTTC; D: TRBD2; size: few; J: TRBJ2-1; V: TRBV29-1
CDR3: CASSLVDSLNTEAFF; DNA: TGTGCCAGCAGCTTAGTGGACAGTTTGAACACTGAAGCTTTCTTT; D: NA; size: NA; J: TRBJ1-1; V: TRBV7-8
CDR3: CASRAVGQPEQFF; DNA: TGTGCCAGCAGGGCTGTGGGACAGCCTGAGCAGTTCTTC; D: TRBD1; size: few; J: TRBJ2-1; V: TRBV7-9
CDR3: CASSQGVQNTGELFF; DNA: TGTGCCAGCTCCCAAGGAGTCCAGAACACCGGGGAGCTGTTTTTT; D: NA; size: NA; J: TRBJ2-2; V: TRBV18
CDR3: CASSPRRSSYNEQFF; DNA: TGTGCCAGCAGCCCCCGCAGGTCCTCCTACAATGAGCAGTTCTTC; D: NA; size: few; J: TRBJ2-1; V: TRBV7-3
CDR3: CASTKGWGDTQYF; DNA: TGTGCCAGCACCAAGGGGTGGGGCGATACGCAGTATTTT; D: NA; size: NA; J: TRBJ2-3; V: TRBV28
CDR3: CSVDRQNYGYTF; DNA: TGCAGCGTTGACAGGCAGAACTATGGCTACACCTTC; D: NA; size: NA; J: TRBJ1-2; V: TRBV29-1
CDR3: CASSQLAGDVGYTF; DNA: TGCGCCAGCAGCCAACTCGCAGGGGATGTCGGCTACACCTTC; D: NA; size: NA; J: TRBJ1-2; V: TRBV4-1
CDR3: CASSRGLANRPPEQYF; DNA: TGTGCCAGCAGTCGCGGACTAGCGAACAGACCCCCCGAGCAGTACTTC; D: TRBD2; size: NA; J: TRBJ2-7; V: TRBV7-2
CDR3: CASSETSEQETQYF; DNA: TGCGCCAGCAGCGAAACTAGCGAGCAAGAGACCCAGTACTTC; D: TRBD2; size: NA; J: TRBJ2-5; V: TRBV5-1
CDR3: CASRIVSGDRGYTF; DNA: TGTGCCAGTAGAATTGTTTCAGGGGACCGCGGCTACACCTTC; D: NA; size: NA; J: TRBJ1-2; V: TRBV19
CDR3: CASTPAGLEAADTQYF; DNA: TGTGCCAGCACCCCGGCGGGCCTCGAGGCCGCAGATACGCAGTATTTT; D: NA; size: NA; J: TRBJ2-3; V: TRBV9
CDR3: CASRTASYEQYF; DNA: TGTGCCAGCAGGACAGCTTCCTACGAGCAGTACTTC; D: NA; size: NA; J: TRBJ2-7; V: TRBV27
CDR3: CASRLAGDADTQYF; DNA: TGTGCCAGCAGGTTAGCGGGAGATGCAGATACGCAGTATTTT; D: TRBD2; size: few; J: TRBJ2-3; V: TRBV28
CDR3: CSVSGTGIYEQYF; DNA: TGCAGCGTGTCCGGGACAGGGATCTACGAGCAGTACTTC; D: TRBD1; size: few; J: TRBJ2-7; V: TRBV29-1